This TCR beta chain was recovered during a study of T cells after yellow fever vaccination. TCRdb independently ran MiXCR on the 5' RACE reads; one entry per CDR3 protein. This sample has hundreds of thousands of distinct CDR3 sequences, with over 15% found just once. The CDR3 has 16 residues. Germline CDR1 and CDR2: SGHVS and FNYEAQ. V was pared by 5 bases and J by 4 bases, with 18 bases between. The V call is TRBV7-6, the J call TRBJ2-1; a weak D match, TRBD2 (6 bases). This receptor was taken from a man aged 25-45 years who received the YFV17D yellow fever vaccine. The specimen comprised PBMCs, sampled 15 days after the yellow fever booster vaccination. Written as DNA, the CDR3 is TGTGCCAGCAGCCTTTATAGCGGCAGCCATTACAATGAGCAGTTCTTC. This encodes CASSLYSGSHYNEQFF.